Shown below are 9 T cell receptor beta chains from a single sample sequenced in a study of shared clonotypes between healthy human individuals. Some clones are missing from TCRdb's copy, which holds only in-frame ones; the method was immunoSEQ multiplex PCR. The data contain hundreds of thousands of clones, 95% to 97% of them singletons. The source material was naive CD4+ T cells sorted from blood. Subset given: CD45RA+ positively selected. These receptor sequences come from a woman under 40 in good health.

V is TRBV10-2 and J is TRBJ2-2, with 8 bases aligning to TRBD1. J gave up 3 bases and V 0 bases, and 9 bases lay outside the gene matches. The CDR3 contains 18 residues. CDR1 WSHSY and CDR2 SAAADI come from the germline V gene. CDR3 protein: CASSESGQGFVYTGELFF. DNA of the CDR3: TGCGCCAGCAGTGAGTCAGGACAGGGCTTCGTTTACACCGGGGAGCTGTTTTTT.

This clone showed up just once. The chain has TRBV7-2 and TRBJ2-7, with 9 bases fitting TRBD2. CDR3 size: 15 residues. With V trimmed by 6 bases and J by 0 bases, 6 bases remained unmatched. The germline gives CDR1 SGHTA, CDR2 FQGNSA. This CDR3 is CASSTSGRASYEQYF. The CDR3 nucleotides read TGTGCCAGCAGTACTAGCGGGCGGGCCTCCTACGAGCAGTACTTC. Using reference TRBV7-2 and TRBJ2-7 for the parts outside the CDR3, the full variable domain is GAGVSQSPSNKVTEKGKDVELRCDPISGHTALYWYRQSLGQGLEFLIYFQGNSAPDKSGLPSDRFSAERTGGSVSTLTIQRTQQEDSAVYLCASSTSGRASYEQYFGPGTRLTVT.

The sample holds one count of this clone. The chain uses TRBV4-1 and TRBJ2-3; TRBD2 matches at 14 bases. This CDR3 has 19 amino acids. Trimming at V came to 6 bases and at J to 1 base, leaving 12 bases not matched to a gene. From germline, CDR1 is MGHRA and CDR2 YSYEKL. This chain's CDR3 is CASSYTGTSGSGGTDTQYF. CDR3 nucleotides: TGCGCCAGCAGTTATACCGGGACTAGCGGGAGTGGGGGCACAGATACGCAGTATTTT.

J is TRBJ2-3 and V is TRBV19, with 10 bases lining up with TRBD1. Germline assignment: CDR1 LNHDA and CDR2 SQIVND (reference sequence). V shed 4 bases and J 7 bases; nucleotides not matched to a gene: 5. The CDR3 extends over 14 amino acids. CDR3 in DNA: TGTGCCAGTAGTAGCCGACAGGGGGCAAATACGCAGTATTTT. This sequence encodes CASSSRQGANTQYF.

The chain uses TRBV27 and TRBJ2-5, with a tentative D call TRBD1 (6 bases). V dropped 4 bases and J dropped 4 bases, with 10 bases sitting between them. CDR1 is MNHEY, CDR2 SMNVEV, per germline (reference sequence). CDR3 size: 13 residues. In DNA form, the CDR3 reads TGTGCCAGCAGTTATACAGGGTTAGAGACCCAGTACTTC. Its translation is CASSYTGLETQYF.

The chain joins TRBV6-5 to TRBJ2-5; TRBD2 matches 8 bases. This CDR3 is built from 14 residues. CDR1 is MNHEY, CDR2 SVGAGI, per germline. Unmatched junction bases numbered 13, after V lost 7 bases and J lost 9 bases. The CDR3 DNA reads TGTGCCAGCACCGCCGGGACTAGGGTAGATCCCCAGTACTTC. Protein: CASTAGTRVDPQYF.

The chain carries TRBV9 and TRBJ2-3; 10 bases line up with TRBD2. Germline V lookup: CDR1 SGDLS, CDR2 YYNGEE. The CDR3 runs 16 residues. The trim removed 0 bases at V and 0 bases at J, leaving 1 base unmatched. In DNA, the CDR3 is TGTGCCAGCAGCGTAGCTAGCGGGAGTAGCACAGATACGCAGTATTTT. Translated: CASSVASGSSTDTQYF. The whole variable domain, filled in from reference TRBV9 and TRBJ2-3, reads DSGVTQTPKHLITATGQRVTLRCSPRSGDLSVYWYQQSLDQGLQFLIQYYNGEERAKGNILERFSAQQFPDLHSELNLSSLELGDSALYFCASSVASGSSTDTQYFGPGTRLTVL.

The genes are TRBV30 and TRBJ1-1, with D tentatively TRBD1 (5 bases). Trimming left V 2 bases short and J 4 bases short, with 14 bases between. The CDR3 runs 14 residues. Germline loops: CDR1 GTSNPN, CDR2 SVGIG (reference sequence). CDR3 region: CAWSLKRGFTEAFF. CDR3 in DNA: TGTGCCTGGAGTTTAAAAAGGGGTTTCACTGAAGCTTTCTTT.

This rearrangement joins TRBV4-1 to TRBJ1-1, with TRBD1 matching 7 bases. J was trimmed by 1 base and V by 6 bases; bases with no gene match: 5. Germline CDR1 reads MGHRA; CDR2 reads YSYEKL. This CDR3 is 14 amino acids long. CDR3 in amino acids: CASRTGTPNTEAFF. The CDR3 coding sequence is TGCGCCAGCAGGACAGGGACTCCGAACACTGAAGCTTTCTTT.